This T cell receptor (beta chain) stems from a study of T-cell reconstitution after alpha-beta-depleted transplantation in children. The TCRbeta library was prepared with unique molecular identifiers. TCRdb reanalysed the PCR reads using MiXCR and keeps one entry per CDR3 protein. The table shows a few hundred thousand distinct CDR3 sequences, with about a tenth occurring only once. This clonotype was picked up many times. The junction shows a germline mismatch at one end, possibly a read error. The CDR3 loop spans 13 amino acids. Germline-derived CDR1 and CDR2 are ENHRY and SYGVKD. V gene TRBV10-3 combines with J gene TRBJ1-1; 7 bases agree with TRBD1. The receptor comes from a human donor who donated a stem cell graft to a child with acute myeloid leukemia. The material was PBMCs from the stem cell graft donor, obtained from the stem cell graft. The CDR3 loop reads CAISDSYRDSGVF. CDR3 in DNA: TGTGCCATCAGTGACTCGTACCGGGACAGCGGGGTCTTT.